The clone carrying this TCR beta chain was recorded a few times. The antigen is not known. Measured with immunoSEQ multiplex PCR; TCRdb has only the in-frame clones, and not every one. The sample records some 100,000 clones, 75% to 90% being singletons. No patient had autoimmune disease or received systemic immunosuppression. The sample originates from a study of OX40 agonist ivuxolimab in advanced cancers. Findings and caveats of the study: Both CD4+ and CD8+ T cell populations in blood had undergone clonal expansion by week 6 at 0.1 to 3.0 mg/kg.

Germline CDR1 is SGHAT and CDR2 is FQNNGV. V was clipped by 5 bases and J by 8 bases; unmatched bases: 7. CDR3 length equals 13 residues. The source material was CD4+ or CD8+ T cells sorted from blood, sampled in a trial of the OX40 agonist ivuxolimab. The chain couples TRBV11-2 to TRBJ1-2, with TRBD1 matching over 8 bases. This sequence was found in an adult with an advanced solid tumor such as melanoma, head and neck, liver or kidney cancer. Written as DNA, the CDR3 is TGTGCCAGCAGCCCGGGACAGGACGGGGGCTACACCTTC. Its translation is CASSPGQDGGYTF.